This TCR beta chain came from a study of blood T cell repertoires in COVID-19 (dated by TCRdb to 2019 to 2021). Concerning the study at large: Samples covering the acute and convalescent phases of COVID-19 were provided by collaborators in the United States, Italy and Spain. The prospective study material was composed of cDNA or gDNA derived from T cells, B-cell-depleted T cells, or PBMCs. Deeply sampled blood TCRbeta repertoires from subjects exposed to, actively infected with, or recovered from COVID-19 were included in the dataset. The repertoires were made available in a free public database intended to serve as a resource for research on the immune response to SARS-CoV-2. Samples were obtained from the ongoing ImmuneRACE study (first 160 participants) and from over 1,000 subjects provided by 6 global collaborators. Nearly every sample came with metadata listing a de-identified subject ID, COVID-19 status, age in years and sex. Where available, HLA class I and class II types were obtained from metadata supplied by the sample provider rather than from assay-based typing. Results the study describes overall, beyond this receptor: Clinical and demographic metadata were provided uncurated, with the amount varying by source and participant.

Comment on this clone: It has no known antigen specificity. Base quality data are lacking; no much larger clone is found one base away.

At one collaborating source in Seattle, patients were enrolled during active infection and were followed longitudinally through the course of disease. The collaborating institutions used their own protocols to collect whole blood in K2EDTA tubes. For TCRbeta analysis, collaborators shipped samples in one of three forms: frozen whole blood, isolated PBMCs, or DNA extracted from either of those sample types. The germline V gene encodes CDR1 LGHDT and CDR2 YNNKEL (reference sequence). V loses 1 base of germline sequence and J loses 5 bases, and the interval between the two ends is 15 bases. The CDR3 covers 16 residues, taking in both the cysteine and the phenylalanine. Only the CDR3 DNA stays, 48 bases, in frame from base 1. TCRbeta CDR3 regions were amplified from genomic DNA using the immunoSEQ Assay, a bias-controlled multiplex PCR. From the authors' description of their analysis: The number of nucleated cells in each sample was estimated from the amplification of reference gene primers within the assay. Sequence reads were collapsed and filtered to measure the absolute abundance of every unique TCRbeta CDR3 rearrangement. For each sample, productive Simpson clonality was calculated by taking the square root of Simpson's diversity index across productive rearrangements. TCRdb took over this immuneACCESS table, retaining in-frame rearrangements with V and J assigned. Such tables are incomplete; in checked studies, under half of the missing clones stem from an unresolved V gene, and the remainder is unexplained. V and J calls and clone size come straight from that table; D and trimming were deduced from the DNA. The sample profile shows 150,000 to 200,000 clones; 82% of them were found once. Around 8% of the sample lies in the top ten.

The TCR was taken from a woman in her fifties or sixties with COVID-19, enrolled during active disease. The rearrangement combines TRBV3-1 (or the pseudogene TRBV3-2) with TRBJ2-1; the D segment could be TRBD2, given 5 matching bases. The sample comprised peripheral blood. The DNA sequence is TGTGCCAGCAGCCAAGGCCTCGTTACTAGGAACAATGAGCAGTTCTTC. This yields the protein CASSQGLVTRNNEQFF.